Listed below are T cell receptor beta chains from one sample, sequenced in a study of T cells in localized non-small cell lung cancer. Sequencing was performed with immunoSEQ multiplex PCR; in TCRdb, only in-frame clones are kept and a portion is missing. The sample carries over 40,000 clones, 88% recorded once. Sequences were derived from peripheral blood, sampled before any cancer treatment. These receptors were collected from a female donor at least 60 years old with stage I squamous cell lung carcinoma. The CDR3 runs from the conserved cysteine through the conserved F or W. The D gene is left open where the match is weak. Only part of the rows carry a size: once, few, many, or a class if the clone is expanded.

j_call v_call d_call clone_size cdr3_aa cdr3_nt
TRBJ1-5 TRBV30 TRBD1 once CASSRGQGFQPQHF TGTGCCTCCTCCCGGGGACAGGGTTTTCAGCCCCAGCATTTT
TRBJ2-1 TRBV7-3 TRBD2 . CASSLGGAGGGNEQFF TGTGCCAGCAGCTTGGGGGGAGCGGGAGGAGGCAATGAGCAGTTCTTC
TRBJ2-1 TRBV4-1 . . CASSQTASGYNEQFF TGCGCCAGCAGCCAAACGGCCTCGGGGTACAATGAGCAGTTCTTC
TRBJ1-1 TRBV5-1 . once CASSLDPGSLGYAFF TGCGCCAGCAGCTTAGACCCAGGGTCATTGGGGTATGCTTTCTTT
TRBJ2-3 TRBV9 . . CASSLPPRVDTQYF TGTGCCAGCAGCTTACCACCCAGGGTCGATACGCAGTATTTT
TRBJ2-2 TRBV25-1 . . CASGKVGTGELFF TGTGCCAGCGGAAAGGTGGGGACCGGGGAGCTGTTTTTT
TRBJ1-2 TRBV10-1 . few CASSECGGGGYTF TGCGCCAGCAGTGAGTGCGGGGGTGGTGGCTACACCTTC
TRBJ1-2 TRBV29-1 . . CSVESGNRYGYTF TGCAGCGTTGAATCGGGGAACCGTTATGGCTACACCTTC
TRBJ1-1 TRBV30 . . CAWSVGPNSLANTEAFF TGTGCCTGGAGTGTTGGTCCTAACAGTCTGGCGAACACTGAAGCTTTCTTT
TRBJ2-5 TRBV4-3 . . CASSQEARWETQYF TGCGCCAGCAGCCAAGAAGCCAGATGGGAGACCCAGTACTTC
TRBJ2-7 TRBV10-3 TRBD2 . CAIRNSGTRVGEQYF TGTGCCATCAGAAACTCCGGGACTAGGGTGGGGGAGCAGTACTTC
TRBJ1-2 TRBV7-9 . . CASSQGDDLTGFYYGYTF TGTGCCAGCAGCCAAGGGGACGACCTGACAGGATTCTACTATGGCTACACCTTC
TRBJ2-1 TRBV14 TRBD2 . CASSPRLARYNEQFF TGTGCCAGCAGCCCCCGACTAGCGAGATACAATGAGCAGTTCTTC
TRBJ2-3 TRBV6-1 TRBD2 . CAIGPGGSTDTQYF TGTGCCATCGGGCCGGGAGGGAGCACAGATACGCAGTATTTT
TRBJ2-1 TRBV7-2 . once CASSIGGQGGNEQFF TGTGCCAGCAGCATAGGAGGGCAGGGGGGCAATGAGCAGTTCTTC
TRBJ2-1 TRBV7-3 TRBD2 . CASSHSGGAYNEQFF TGTGCCAGCAGCCATAGCGGGGGAGCCTACAATGAGCAGTTCTTC
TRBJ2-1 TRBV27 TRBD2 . CASSTSESSYNEQFF TGTGCCAGTTCAACTAGCGAGAGCTCCTACAATGAGCAGTTCTTC
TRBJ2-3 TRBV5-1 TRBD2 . CASSPIAGADTQYF TGCGCCAGCAGCCCTATAGCGGGTGCAGATACGCAGTATTTT
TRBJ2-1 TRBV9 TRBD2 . CASSVRLADYNEQFF TGTGCCAGCAGCGTCAGACTAGCGGATTACAATGAGCAGTTCTTC
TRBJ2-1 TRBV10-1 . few CASSEGYNEQFF TGCGCCAGCAGTGAGGGGTACAATGAGCAGTTCTTC
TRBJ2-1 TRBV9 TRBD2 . CASSPPPGTSNEQFF TGTGCCAGCAGCCCCCCACCCGGGACTAGCAATGAGCAGTTCTTC
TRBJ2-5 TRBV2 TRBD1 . CASRRQGIGETQYF TGTGCCAGCAGGAGACAGGGGATAGGAGAGACCCAGTACTTC
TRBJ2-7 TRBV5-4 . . CASSLRGTGTQDHF TGTGCCAGCAGCTTGAGGGGGACCGGGACGCAAGATCACTTC
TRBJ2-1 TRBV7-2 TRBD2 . CASSLRTSGPNEQFF TGTGCCAGCAGCTTAAGGACTAGCGGTCCCAATGAGCAGTTCTTC
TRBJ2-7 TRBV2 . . CASSEVARGGQYF TGTGCCAGCAGTGAAGTCGCGCGAGGGGGTCAGTACTTC
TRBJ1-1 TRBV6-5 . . CASSYSGFMNTEAFF TGTGCCAGCAGTTACTCGGGGTTTATGAACACTGAAGCTTTCTTT
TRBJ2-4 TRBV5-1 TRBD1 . CASSLETRQGDRYF TGCGCCAGCAGCCTAGAAACTAGACAGGGGGATCGGTACTTC
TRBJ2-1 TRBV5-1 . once CASSLVRNRAPRDYNEQFF TGCGCCAGCAGCTTAGTCCGGAACAGGGCCCCTAGGGACTACAATGAGCAGTTCTTC
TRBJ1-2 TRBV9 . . CASSVAFPGANYGYTF TGTGCCAGCAGCGTAGCCTTTCCGGGGGCTAACTATGGCTACACCTTC
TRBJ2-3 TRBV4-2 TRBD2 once CASSRGLETDTQYF TGTGCCAGCAGCCGCGGACTAGAAACAGATACGCAGTATTTT
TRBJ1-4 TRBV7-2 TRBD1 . CASGRDSATNEKLFF TGTGCCAGCGGTCGGGACAGTGCAACTAATGAAAAACTGTTTTTT
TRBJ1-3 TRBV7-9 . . CASSWGSGNTIYF TGTGCCAGCAGCTGGGGCTCTGGAAACACCATATATTTT
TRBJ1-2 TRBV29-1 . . CSVEGDTTGYTF TGCAGCGTTGAAGGGGACACGACGGGCTACACCTTC
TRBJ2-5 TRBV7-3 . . CASSLNRKTQYF TGTGCCAGCAGCTTAAATAGGAAGACCCAGTACTTC
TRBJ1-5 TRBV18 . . CASSPTRDVGQPQHF TGTGCCAGCTCACCAACCAGGGATGTGGGGCAGCCCCAGCATTTT
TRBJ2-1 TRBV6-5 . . CASSLQETYNEQFF TGTGCCAGCAGTCTACAGGAGACCTACAATGAGCAGTTCTTC
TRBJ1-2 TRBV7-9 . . CATGARRRNYGYTF TGTGCCACCGGGGCCCGTCGGAGAAACTATGGCTACACCTTC
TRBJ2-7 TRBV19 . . CASQRADGYEQYF TGTGCCTCCCAAAGGGCGGATGGCTACGAGCAGTACTTC
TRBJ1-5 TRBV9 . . CASSERGSNQPQHF TGTGCCAGCAGCGAAAGGGGGAGCAATCAGCCCCAGCATTTT
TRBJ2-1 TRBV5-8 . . CASSLQGSSYNEQFF TGTGCCAGCAGCTTGCAGGGCTCCTCCTACAATGAGCAGTTCTTC
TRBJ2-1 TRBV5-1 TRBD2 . CASSLNGLGYNEQFF TGCGCCAGCAGCTTGAATGGACTAGGGTACAATGAGCAGTTCTTC
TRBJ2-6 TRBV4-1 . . CASSQERGESGANVLTF TGCGCCAGCAGCCAAGAGAGGGGGGAATCTGGGGCCAACGTCCTGACTTTC
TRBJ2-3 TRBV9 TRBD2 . CASSAHPGLAGTGDTQYF TGTGCCAGCAGCGCCCACCCGGGACTAGCGGGAACGGGAGATACGCAGTATTTT
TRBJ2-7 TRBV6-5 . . CASSSRQVFSYEQYF TGTGCCAGCAGTTCCCGACAGGTTTTTTCCTACGAGCAGTACTTC
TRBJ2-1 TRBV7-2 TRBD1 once CASSSTPGQGRNEQFF TGTGCCAGCAGCTCGACACCCGGACAGGGACGCAATGAGCAGTTCTTC
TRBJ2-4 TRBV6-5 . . CASRPGRSKNIQYF TGTGCCAGCAGACCGGGCAGATCCAAAAACATTCAGTACTTC
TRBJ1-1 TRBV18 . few CASSPPLWGGTTEAFF TGTGCCAGCTCACCACCCCTTTGGGGGGGGACGACTGAAGCTTTCTTT
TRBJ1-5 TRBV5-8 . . CASSLEWYSNQPQHF TGTGCCAGCAGCTTGGAATGGTATAGCAATCAGCCCCAGCATTTT
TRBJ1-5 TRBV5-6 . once CASSLTPGSNQPQHF TGTGCCAGCAGCTTGACCCCCGGGAGTAATCAGCCCCAGCATTTT
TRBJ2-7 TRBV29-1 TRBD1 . CSVVPGQGGREQYF TGCAGCGTCGTTCCGGGACAGGGTGGTAGGGAGCAGTACTTC
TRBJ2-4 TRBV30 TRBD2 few CAWRLGLAGGNIQYF TGTGCCTGGAGACTGGGACTAGCGGGAGGAAACATTCAGTACTTC
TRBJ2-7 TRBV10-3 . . CAISEYYEQYF TGTGCCATCAGTGAGTACTACGAGCAGTACTTC
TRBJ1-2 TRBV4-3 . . CASSQDLGSGYTF TGCGCCAGCAGCCAAGATCTAGGTTCTGGCTACACCTTC
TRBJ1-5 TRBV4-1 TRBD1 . CASSQGQGPNQPQHF TGCGCCAGCAGCCAAGGACAGGGGCCTAATCAGCCCCAGCATTTT
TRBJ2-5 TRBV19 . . CASSISGGLRETQYF TGTGCCAGTAGTATCTCAGGAGGACTGAGGGAGACCCAGTACTTC
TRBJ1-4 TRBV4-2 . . CASSQQSLNEKLFF TGTGCCAGCAGCCAACAGTCACTTAATGAAAAACTGTTTTTT
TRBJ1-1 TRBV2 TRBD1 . CATRTGMNTEAFF TGTGCCACACGGACAGGGATGAACACTGAAGCTTTCTTT
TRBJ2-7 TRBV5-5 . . CASSLGTGGGGPYEQYF TGTGCCAGCAGCTTGGGAACTGGTGGGGGGGGCCCCTACGAGCAGTACTTC
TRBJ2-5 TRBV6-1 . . CASMRGPGETQYF TGTGCCAGCATGAGGGGCCCGGGAGAGACCCAGTACTTC